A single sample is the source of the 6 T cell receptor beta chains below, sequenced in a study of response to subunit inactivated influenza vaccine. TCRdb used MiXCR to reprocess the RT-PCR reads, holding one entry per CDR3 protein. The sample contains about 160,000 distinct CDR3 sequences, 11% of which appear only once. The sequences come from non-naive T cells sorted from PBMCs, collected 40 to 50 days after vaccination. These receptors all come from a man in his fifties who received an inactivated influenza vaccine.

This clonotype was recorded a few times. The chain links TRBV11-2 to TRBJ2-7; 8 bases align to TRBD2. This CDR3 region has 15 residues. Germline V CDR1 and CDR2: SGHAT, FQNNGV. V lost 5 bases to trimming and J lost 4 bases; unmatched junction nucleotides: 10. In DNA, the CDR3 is TGTGCCAGCAGCGGCGGCACTAGCGGACCTTACGAGCAGTACTTC. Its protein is CASSGGTSGPYEQYF.

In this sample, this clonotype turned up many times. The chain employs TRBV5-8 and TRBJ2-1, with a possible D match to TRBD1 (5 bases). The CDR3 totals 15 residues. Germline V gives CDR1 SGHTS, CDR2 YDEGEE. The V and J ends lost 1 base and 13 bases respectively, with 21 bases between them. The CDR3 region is CASSLSLLGAMGQFF. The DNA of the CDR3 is TGTGCCAGCAGCTTGAGTTTATTAGGGGCGATGGGTCAGTTCTTC.

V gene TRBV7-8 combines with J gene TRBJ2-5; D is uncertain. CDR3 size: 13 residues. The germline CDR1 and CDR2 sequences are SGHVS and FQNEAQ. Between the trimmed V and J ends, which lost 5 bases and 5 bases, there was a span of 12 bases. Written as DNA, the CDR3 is TGTGCCAGCAGCCTTTTAGGACGGGAGACCCAGTACTTC. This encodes CASSLLGRETQYF.

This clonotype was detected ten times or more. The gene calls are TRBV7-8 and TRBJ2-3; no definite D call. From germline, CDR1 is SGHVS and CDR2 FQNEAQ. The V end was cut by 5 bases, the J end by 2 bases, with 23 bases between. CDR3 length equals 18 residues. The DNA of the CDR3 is TGTGCCAGCAGCCTTCCAGTACGGTTAAGAAGATTCACAGATACGCAGTATTTT. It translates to CASSLPVRLRRFTDTQYF.

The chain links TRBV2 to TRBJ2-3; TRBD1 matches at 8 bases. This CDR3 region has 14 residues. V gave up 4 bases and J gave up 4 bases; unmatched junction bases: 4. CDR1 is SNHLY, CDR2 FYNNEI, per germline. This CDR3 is CASSADRGADTQYF. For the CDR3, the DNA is TGTGCCAGCAGTGCAGACAGGGGCGCAGATACGCAGTATTTT. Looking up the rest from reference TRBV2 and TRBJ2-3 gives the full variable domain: EPEVTQTPSHQVTQMGQEVILRCVPISNHLYFYWYRQILGQKVEFLVSFYNNEISEKSEIFDDQFSVERPDGSNFTLKIRSTKLEDSAMYFCASSADRGADTQYFGPGTRLTVL.

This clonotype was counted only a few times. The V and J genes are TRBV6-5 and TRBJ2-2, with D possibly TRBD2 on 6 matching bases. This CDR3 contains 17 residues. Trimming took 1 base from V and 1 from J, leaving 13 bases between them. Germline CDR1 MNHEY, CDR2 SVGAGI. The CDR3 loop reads CASSYWGLNVNTGELFF. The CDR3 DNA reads TGTGCCAGCAGTTACTGGGGACTCAACGTGAACACCGGGGAGCTGTTTTTT.